The 15 T cell receptor beta chains given below trace back to one sample, sequenced in a study of T cell repertoires in cytomegalovirus infection. Their antigens remain unidentified. One entry per CDR3 protein results from TCRdb running MiXCR on the reads. The sample has about 57,000 distinct CDR3 sequences, 20% seen once. Sample: CD8+ T cells from cultured PBMCs, taken from culture after CMV antigen stimulation. Receptors were obtained from a human donor in good health (CMV status not recorded). Some clones in this sample may be carry-over from other donors' samples.

This clonotype was seen more than once but under ten times. V and J are TRBV7-8 and TRBJ2-7, with D tentatively TRBD1 (6 bases). The CDR3 has 15 amino acids. Germline V gene lookup returns CDR1 SGHVS and CDR2 FQNEAQ. V lost 4 bases and J lost 0, with 13 bases in between. This CDR3 is CASSSPGVSSYEQYF. In nucleotides, the CDR3 is TGTGCCAGCAGCTCCCCAGGGGTGAGCTCCTACGAGCAGTACTTC.

This clonotype has only a few counts. This chain uses TRBV19 with TRBJ1-3, with 8 bases matching TRBD1. Per germline, CDR1 LNHDA and CDR2 SQIVND (reference sequence). V dropped 2 bases and J dropped 5; count of bases not matched to a gene: 11. This CDR3 contains 17 residues. CDR3 nucleotides: TGTGCCAGTAGTATATCCGGCAGGGGGCTTCCCAGAAACACCATATATTTT. Translated, it gives CASSISGRGLPRNTIYF.

Only a few counts were recorded for this clonotype. V and J are TRBV12-3 or TRBV12-4 and TRBJ2-2; no firm D call. There are 14 residues in the CDR3. Trimming removed 2 bases from V and 13 bases from J, with 17 bases in between. The CDR3 loop is CASSLPPFQSGLFF. In DNA, the CDR3 is TGTGCCAGCAGTTTACCCCCCTTCCAAAGTGGGCTGTTTTTT.

The chain is built from TRBV10-3 and TRBJ2-7, with D possibly called TRBD1 or TRBD2 (7 bases each). Germline CDR1 and CDR2: ENHRY and SYGVKD. Trimming shortened V by 8 bases and J by 3 bases, and 17 bases separated the two germline ends. The CDR3 totals 14 residues. The CDR3 region is CAIRREGAGYEQYF. CDR3 DNA: TGTGCCATCCGCAGGGAGGGGGCGGGCTACGAGCAGTACTTC.

V and J are TRBV7-6 and TRBJ2-7; possibly TRBD1 for D (5 bases). The V end lost 5 bases, the J end lost 3 bases, and 17 bases lay between the germline ends. The germline gives CDR1 SGHVS, CDR2 FNYEAQ. This CDR3 has 15 residues. CDR3 amino acids: CASSASGSKSYEQYF. Here the CDR3 DNA reads TGTGCCAGCAGCGCGTCAGGGTCCAAAAGCTACGAGCAGTACTTC.

J is TRBJ2-7 and V is TRBV11-2; D is unresolved. The CDR3 runs 16 residues. Trimming took 1 base from V and 1 from J, leaving 14 bases between them. Germline V gene data show CDR1 as SGHAT and CDR2 as FQNNGV. The CDR3 DNA sequence: TGTGCCAGCAGCTTAGGGCCCGACATGCTTTCCTACGAGCAGTACTTC. Protein sequence: CASSLGPDMLSYEQYF.

The genes are TRBV7-9 and TRBJ1-1; 11 bases match TRBD1. From germline, CDR1 is SEHNR and CDR2 FQNEAQ (reference sequence). V gave up 7 bases and J gave up 4 bases; unmatched junction bases: 8. The CDR3 loop spans 15 amino acids. The CDR3 sequence is CASTPTGQGATEAFF. The CDR3 DNA is TGTGCCAGCACCCCGACCGGACAGGGGGCCACTGAAGCTTTCTTT.

The V gene is TRBV7-8, the J gene TRBJ2-5, with 8 nucleotides matching TRBD2. The CDR3 runs 14 residues. CDR1 and CDR2 (germline): SGHVS, FQNEAQ. The J segment lost 4 bases and the V segment lost 5 bases, leaving 6 bases of the junction unmatched. The CDR3 spells CASSPLGLAETQYF. CDR3 in DNA: TGTGCCAGCAGCCCGCTCGGACTAGCAGAGACCCAGTACTTC.

The sample holds a few counts of this clonotype. J is TRBJ1-5 and V is TRBV7-6, with a tentative D call TRBD1 (5 bases). The CDR3 is 15 amino acids. Trimming removed 5 bases at V and 4 bases at J, with 15 bases between. CDR1 is SGHVS, CDR2 FNYEAQ, per germline. The CDR3 DNA reads TGTGCCAGCAGCCCCTCAATGGGGGGTAATCAGCCCCAGCATTTT. This gives the protein CASSPSMGGNQPQHF.

V and J are TRBV7-8 and TRBJ2-7; D remains unclear. In germline, CDR1 is SGHVS, CDR2 FQNEAQ. V gave up 0 bases and J gave up 4 bases, with 10 bases separating them. The CDR3 totals 14 residues. Here the CDR3 reads CASSLARSGYEQYV. The CDR3 nucleotides read TGTGCCAGCAGCTTAGCGCGGAGTGGATACGAGCAGTACGTC.

This chain connects TRBV6-2 or TRBV6-3 to TRBJ2-1; 9 positions match TRBD2. The CDR3 covers 15 residues. Germline trimming cut 3 bases from V and 7 bases from J; bases unmatched to any gene: 7. Germline V gene data show CDR1 as MNHEY and CDR2 as SVGEGT. As DNA, the CDR3 is TGTGCCAGCAGTTATGGGGGACTAGCAGGGAATGAGCAGTTCTTC. Translated, it gives CASSYGGLAGNEQFF.

The V gene is TRBV7-2, the J gene TRBJ1-1; tentatively, D is TRBD1 (5 bases). CDR3 length: 15 residues. Looked up from germline, CDR1 is SGHTA and CDR2 is FQGNSA. V lost 1 base and J lost 4, with 13 bases in between. Written as DNA, the CDR3 is TGTGCCAGCAGCTTAGTCCCGGACAAGGCCACTGAAGCTTTCTTT. Protein product: CASSLVPDKATEAFF.

This clonotype was counted ten times or more. The rearrangement joins TRBV4-1 to TRBJ2-1; perhaps TRBD2 as D (6 bases). The CDR3 extends over 17 amino acids. Germline CDR1 is MGHRA and CDR2 is YSYEKL. With 1 base removed from V and 4 bases from J, the gap between germline ends came to 17 bases. The CDR3 loop is CASSQGPTGTAYNEQFF. The CDR3, as DNA: TGCGCCAGCAGCCAAGGTCCGACCGGGACTGCTTACAATGAGCAGTTCTTC.

The CDR3 sequence: CASSLAVSNQPQHF. The CDR3 nucleotides read TGTGCCAGCAGCTTAGCCGTTAGCAATCAGCCCCAGCATTTT. The J gene is TRBJ1-5, the V gene TRBV7-2; D not resolved. The CDR3 is 14 amino acids. Germline V gives CDR1 SGHTA, CDR2 FQGNSA. V was trimmed by 0 bases and J by 0 bases, leaving 3 bases between them.

The chain joins TRBV7-9 to TRBJ2-7, with D hard to call. The CDR3 runs 11 residues. V lost 3 bases to trimming and J lost 6 bases, with 6 bases between them. Per germline, CDR1 SEHNR and CDR2 FQNEAQ (reference sequence). CDR3 in amino acids: CASSFQSEQYF. The CDR3 DNA reads TGTGCCAGCAGCTTCCAATCCGAGCAGTACTTC.